This T cell receptor (beta chain) was found in a study of T-cell memory formation after mild COVID-19. For the study at large: Most TCR clusters belonged to a single donor. Study-wide findings and caveats: Contracting CD4+ clones were located mainly in CM and EM, and CD8+ clones in EMRA. Pre-infection memory contained some responding clones, which suggested that cross-reactive memory had joined.

In regard to this clonotype: The antigen is not known.

The TCR alpha and TCR beta cDNA libraries, bearing sample barcodes and UMIs, were generated by 5'RACE using constant-segment primers. TCRdb itself ran the 5' RACE reads through MiXCR, one entry per CDR3 protein. The data hold hundreds of thousands of distinct CDR3 sequences, with approximately 20% observed a single time. Germline V gives CDR1 LGHNA, CDR2 YNFKEQ. The CDR3 is made up of 15 amino acids. The V gene lost 1 base and the J gene lost 1 base, with 10 bases spanning the gap. The rearrangement uses TRBV4-2 and TRBJ1-1; D is unresolved. The sample taken for sequencing was PBMCs or a T cell subset sorted from them (not recorded which). This clonotype was obtained from an adult woman who had mild COVID-19 (a few samples of this study predate the infection). Cell type and time point are not known. CDR3 region: CASSQGGDGNTEAFF. DNA for the CDR3: TGTGCCAGCAGCCAAGGGGGAGACGGGAACACTGAAGCTTTCTTT.